This T cell receptor (beta chain) was found in a study of blood T cell repertoires in COVID-19. Overall study: T cells, B-cell-depleted T cells, or PBMCs supplied cDNA or gDNA.

Germline V lookup: CDR1 LNHDA, CDR2 SQIVND (reference sequence). This CDR3 region has 14 residues. Trimming took off 0 bases at V and 1 base at J, with 6 bases between the two ends. Original handling: How many nucleated cells were present was estimated from reference gene primer amplification. Clones were read by immunoSEQ multiplex PCR, and TCRdb kept only the in-frame ones, dropping some. For V, J and clone size, that table is used; D and trimming come from the DNA. The sample includes about 120,000 clones, over 75% of them seen just once. This TCR was sampled from a woman aged 65 to 85 with acute or convalescent COVID-19. The source material was peripheral blood. The gene calls are TRBV19 and TRBJ1-1; no definite D call. The CDR3 region is CASSIDPRNTEAFF. In DNA form, the CDR3 reads TGTGCCAGTAGTATAGATCCGAGGAACACTGAAGCTTTCTTT.